The clone carrying this T cell receptor (beta chain) was counted between two and nine times. Its cognate antigen is unknown. Germline-derived CDR1 and CDR2 are MNHNS and SASEGT. V shed 5 bases and J shed 7 bases, with 15 bases lying between them. The CDR3 has 15 amino acids. This entry belongs to a study of response to subunit inactivated influenza vaccine. TCRdb re-analysed the RT-PCR reads in MiXCR, keeping a single row per CDR3 protein. The sample lists roughly 700,000 distinct CDR3 sequences; approximately 13% were seen once. Study conclusions and caveats: Authors proposed each seasonal influenza vaccination draws in few new T cells.

The V call is TRBV6-1, the J call TRBJ1-6, with D possibly matching TRBD1 (5 bases). The specimen was PBMCs from blood, collected 14 days before vaccination. The TCR comes from a man aged 50-59 years who received an inactivated influenza vaccine. CDR3 protein: CASSRPGTSNSPLHF. The CDR3 nucleotides read TGTGCCAGCAGTCGCCCCGGGACCTCAAATTCACCCCTCCACTTT.